This TCR beta chain is from a study of T-cell memory formation after mild COVID-19. Study-level background: TCR clusters were largely donor specific.

In the case of this clonotype: What it recognizes is unknown.

Germline V gives CDR1 SGHDT, CDR2 YYEEEE. With 1 base removed from V and 8 bases from J, the gap between germline ends came to 16 bases. This CDR3 has 15 residues. cDNA libraries for TCR alpha and TCR beta, carrying sample barcodes and UMIs, came from 5'RACE with constant-segment primers. TCRdb fed the 5' RACE reads into MiXCR, producing one record per CDR3 protein. This table has 150,000 to 200,000 distinct CDR3 sequences, 16% appearing once. Study results and limitations: Among contracting clones, CD4+ were mainly CM/EM and CD8+ enriched in EMRA. A second wave expanding day 15 to 37 was CD4+-biased; contracting clones were balanced.

This chain connects TRBV5-6 to TRBJ2-1; no clear D gene. Sequencing was performed on PBMCs or a T cell subset sorted from them (not recorded which). The sequence was collected from an adult woman who had mild COVID-19 (a few samples of this study predate the infection). Cell type and time point are not known. The CDR3 spells CASSLISSGRDEQFF. The CDR3 DNA reads as TGTGCCAGCAGCTTGATCTCGTCAGGTCGCGATGAGCAGTTCTTC. The whole variable domain, remainder taken from reference TRBV5-6 and TRBJ2-1, is DAGVTQSPTHLIKTRGQQVTLRCSPKSGHDTVSWYQQALGQGPQFIFQYYEEEERQRGNFPDRFSGHQFPNYSSELNVNALLLGDSALYLCASSLISSGRDEQFFGPGTRLTVL.